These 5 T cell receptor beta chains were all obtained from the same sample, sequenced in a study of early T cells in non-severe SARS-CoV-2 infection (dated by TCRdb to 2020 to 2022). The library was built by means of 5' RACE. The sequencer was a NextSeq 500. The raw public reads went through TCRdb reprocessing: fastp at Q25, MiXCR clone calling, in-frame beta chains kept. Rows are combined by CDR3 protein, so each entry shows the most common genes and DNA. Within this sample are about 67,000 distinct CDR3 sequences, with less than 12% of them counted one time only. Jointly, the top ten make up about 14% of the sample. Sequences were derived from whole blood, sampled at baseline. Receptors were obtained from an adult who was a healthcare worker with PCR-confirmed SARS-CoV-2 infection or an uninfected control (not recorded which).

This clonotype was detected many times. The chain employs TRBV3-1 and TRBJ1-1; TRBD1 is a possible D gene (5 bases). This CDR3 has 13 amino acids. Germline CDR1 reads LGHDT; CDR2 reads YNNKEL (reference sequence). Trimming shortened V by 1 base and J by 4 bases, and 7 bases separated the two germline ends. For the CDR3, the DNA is TGTGCCAGCAGCCAAGCAGGGAGCACTGAAGCTTTCTTT. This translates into CASSQAGSTEAFF. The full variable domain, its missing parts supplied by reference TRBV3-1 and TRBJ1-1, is DTAVSQTPKYLVTQMGNDKSIKCEQNLGHDTMYWYKQDSKKFLKIMFSYNNKELIINETVPNRFSPKSPDKAHLNLHINSLELGDSAVYFCASSQAGSTEAFFGQGTRLTVV.

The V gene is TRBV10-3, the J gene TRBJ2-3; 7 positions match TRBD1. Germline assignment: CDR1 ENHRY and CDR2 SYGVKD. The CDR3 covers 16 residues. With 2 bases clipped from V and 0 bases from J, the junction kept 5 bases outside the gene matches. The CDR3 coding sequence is TGTGCCATCAGTGAGCTCCCAGGGGGTAGCACAGATACGCAGTATTTT. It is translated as CAISELPGGSTDTQYF.

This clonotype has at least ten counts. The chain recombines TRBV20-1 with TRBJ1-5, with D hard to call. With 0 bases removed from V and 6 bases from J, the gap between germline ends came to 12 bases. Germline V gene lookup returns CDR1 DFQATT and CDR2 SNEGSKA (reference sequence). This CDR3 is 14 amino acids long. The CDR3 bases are TGCAGTGCTAGAGATCCGGAAAGGCTTCAGCCCCAGCATTTT. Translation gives CSARDPERLQPQHF.

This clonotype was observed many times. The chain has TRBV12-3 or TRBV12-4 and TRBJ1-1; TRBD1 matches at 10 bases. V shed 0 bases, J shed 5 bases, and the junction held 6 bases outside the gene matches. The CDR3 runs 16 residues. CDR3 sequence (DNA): TGTGCCAGCAGTTTAGCGCGGGGACAGGGGATAACTGAAGCTTTCTTT. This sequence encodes CASSLARGQGITEAFF.

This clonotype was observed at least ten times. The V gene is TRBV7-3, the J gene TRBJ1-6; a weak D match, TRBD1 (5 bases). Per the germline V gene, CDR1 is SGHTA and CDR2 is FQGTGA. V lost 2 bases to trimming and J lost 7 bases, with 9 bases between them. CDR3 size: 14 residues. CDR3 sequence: CASSLEGRNSPLHF. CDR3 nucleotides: TGTGCCAGCAGCTTAGAGGGGCGAAATTCACCCCTCCACTTT.